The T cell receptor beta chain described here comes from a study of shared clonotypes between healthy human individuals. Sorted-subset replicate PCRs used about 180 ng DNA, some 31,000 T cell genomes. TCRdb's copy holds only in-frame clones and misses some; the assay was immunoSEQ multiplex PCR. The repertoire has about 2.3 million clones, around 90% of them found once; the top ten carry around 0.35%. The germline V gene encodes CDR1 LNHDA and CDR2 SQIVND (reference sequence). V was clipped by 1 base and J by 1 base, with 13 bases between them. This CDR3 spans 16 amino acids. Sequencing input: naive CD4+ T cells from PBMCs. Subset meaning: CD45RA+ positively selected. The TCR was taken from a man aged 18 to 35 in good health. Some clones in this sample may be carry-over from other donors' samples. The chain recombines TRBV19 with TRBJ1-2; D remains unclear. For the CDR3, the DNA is TGTGCCAGTAGTATAGTTGGGCCGACTAATAACTATGGCTACACCTTC. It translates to CASSIVGPTNNYGYTF.